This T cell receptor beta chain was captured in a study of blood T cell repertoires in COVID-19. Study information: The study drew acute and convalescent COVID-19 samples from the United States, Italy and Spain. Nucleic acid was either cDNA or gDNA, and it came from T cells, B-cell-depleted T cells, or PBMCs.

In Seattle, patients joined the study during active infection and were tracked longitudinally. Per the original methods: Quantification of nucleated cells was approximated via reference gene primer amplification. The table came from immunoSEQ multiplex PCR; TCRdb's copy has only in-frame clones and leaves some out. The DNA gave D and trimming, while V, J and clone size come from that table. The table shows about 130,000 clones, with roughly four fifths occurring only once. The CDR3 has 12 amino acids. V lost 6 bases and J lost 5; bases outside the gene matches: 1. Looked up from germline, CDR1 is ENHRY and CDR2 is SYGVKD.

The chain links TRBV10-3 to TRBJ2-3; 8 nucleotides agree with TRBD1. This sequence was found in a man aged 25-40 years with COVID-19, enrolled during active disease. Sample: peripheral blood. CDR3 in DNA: TGTGCCATCAGCGGACAGGGAGATACGCAGTATTTT. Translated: CAISGQGDTQYF.